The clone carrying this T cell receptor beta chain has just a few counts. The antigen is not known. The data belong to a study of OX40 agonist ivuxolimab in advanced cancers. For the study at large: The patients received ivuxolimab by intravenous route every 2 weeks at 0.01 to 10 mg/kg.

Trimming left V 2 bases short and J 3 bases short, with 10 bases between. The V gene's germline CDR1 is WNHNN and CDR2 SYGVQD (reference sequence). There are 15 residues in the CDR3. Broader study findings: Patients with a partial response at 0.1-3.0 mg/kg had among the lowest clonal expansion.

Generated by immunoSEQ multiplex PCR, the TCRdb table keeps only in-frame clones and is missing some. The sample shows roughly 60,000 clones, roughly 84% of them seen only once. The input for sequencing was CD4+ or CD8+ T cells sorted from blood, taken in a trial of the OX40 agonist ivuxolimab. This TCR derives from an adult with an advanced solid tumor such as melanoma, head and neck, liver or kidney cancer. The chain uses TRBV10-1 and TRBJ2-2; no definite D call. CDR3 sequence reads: CASSEGFFHTGELFF. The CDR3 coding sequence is TGCGCCAGCAGTGAGGGCTTCTTCCACACCGGGGAGCTGTTTTTT.